This is a list of T cell receptor beta chains from one sample in a study of blood T cell repertoires in COVID-19. Repertoires were generated with immunoSEQ multiplex PCR, while TCRdb's copy carries only in-frame clones and drops some. The sample contains under 200,000 clones, 80% of which appear only once. Sequenced: peripheral blood. Source of these receptors: a man aged 60 to 69 with acute or convalescent COVID-19. Each CDR3 is given with its conserved first and last residue. A D gene is named only where the DNA matches it firmly. Some rows mark clone size as missing; the rest say once, few, many or name a class of expanded clone.

cdr3_nt cdr3_aa clone_size v_call d_call j_call
TGTGCCAGCTCACCGGCAAGCGGGAGCTTCTACAATGAGCAGTTCTTC CASSPASGSFYNEQFF . TRBV18 TRBD2 TRBJ2-1
TGTGCCAGCAGTGCGGCTCGAACAGGGGGCGCGGTTGGCTACACCTTC CASSAARTGGAVGYTF . TRBV2 TRBD1 TRBJ1-2
TGTGCCACCGGTTCGGGCTACGAGCAGTACTTC CATGSGYEQYF . TRBV10-3 . TRBJ2-7
TGTGCCAGCAGCTTAAGGACAGGGGGCCCCTACGAGCAGTACTTC CASSLRTGGPYEQYF . TRBV7-8 TRBD1 TRBJ2-7
TGTGCCAGCAGCTCCCAATCCCCCCAGGGGGGCTATGGCTACACCTTC CASSSQSPQGGYGYTF . TRBV9 TRBD1 TRBJ1-2
TGTGCCAGCAGTGAATATGACAGACTGAACACTGAAGCTTTCTTT CASSEYDRLNTEAFF . TRBV25-1 . TRBJ1-1
TGCGCCAGCAGCTTACTTAGCCGCCCCCGTGAGACCCAGTACTTC CASSLLSRPRETQYF few TRBV5-1 . TRBJ2-5
TGCGCCAGCAGCCTGACTCCACAGGAACCCGAAGCTTTCTTT CASSLTPQEPEAFF . TRBV5-1 . TRBJ1-1
TGTGCCAGCAAGGGGGAGGGGGGCGAAGCTTTCTTT CASKGEGGEAFF . TRBV2 . TRBJ1-1
TGTGCCAGCAGCCAAGATCCCGACCCCCGGAGGAATGAGCAGTTCTTC CASSQDPDPRRNEQFF . TRBV3-1/TRBV3-2 . TRBJ2-1
TGTGCCACCAGTGATTCGACCGACCTAGCGGGGGGACAGTTCTTC CATSDSTDLAGGQFF . TRBV24-1 TRBD2 TRBJ2-1
TGTGCCAGCAGCCCACTCGGGCAGGGGGGAGGAGGCTACACCTTC CASSPLGQGGGGYTF . TRBV6-5 TRBD1 TRBJ1-2
TGTGCCAGCGCCAGGGACAGTCGGAATTCACCCCTCCACTTT CASARDSRNSPLHF few TRBV5-8 TRBD1 TRBJ1-6
TGTGCCAGCATGCCCTTTGAGGATTTCTCCTACGAGCAGTACTTC CASMPFEDFSYEQYF once TRBV6-5 . TRBJ2-7
TGCGCCAGCAGCTCTGGGACAGCCAAAGAGACCCAGTACTTC CASSSGTAKETQYF . TRBV5-1 TRBD1 TRBJ2-5
TGTGCCAGCACCGCGGGGTACTACGAGCAGTACTTC CASTAGYYEQYF once TRBV6-5 . TRBJ2-7
TGCGCCAGCAGCCAAGGGGAGAAGGCACCCCTCCACTTT CASSQGEKAPLHF once TRBV4-3 . TRBJ1-6
TGTGCCAGCAGCTTGGAAGCCACAGATACGCAGTATTTT CASSLEATDTQYF . TRBV5-6 . TRBJ2-3
TGCAGCGTGAATGCGCCCATGACTAGCGGGAGCACAGATACGCAGTATTTT CSVNAPMTSGSTDTQYF . TRBV29-1 TRBD2 TRBJ2-3
TGTGCCAGCAGCGCACTAGCGGGGTCTTACAATGAGCAGTTCTTC CASSALAGSYNEQFF . TRBV7-6 TRBD2 TRBJ2-1
TGTGCCAGCAGCTTCGGGACAGGGGGCTGGAGAGGAAACACCATATATTTT CASSFGTGGWRGNTIYF . TRBV2 TRBD1 TRBJ1-3
TGTGCCAGCTCACCACAGGGGTACGGGACAGCCTATGGCTACACCTTC CASSPQGYGTAYGYTF . TRBV18 TRBD1 TRBJ1-2
TGTGCCTGGAGGTCAGGGACAGTCAATCAGCCCCAGCATTTT CAWRSGTVNQPQHF . TRBV30 TRBD1 TRBJ1-5
TGTGCCAGCAGCAGTCGGAGAGATACGCAGTATTTT CASSSRRDTQYF . TRBV7-2 . TRBJ2-3
TGTGCCAGCAGCTTCGGGGGACTTACCACAGATACGCAGTATTTT CASSFGGLTTDTQYF . TRBV7-3 . TRBJ2-3
TGTGCCAGCAGCCCCCGGACTAGCGGGGGTGGCCCCAATGAGCAGTTCTTC CASSPRTSGGGPNEQFF . TRBV3-1/TRBV3-2 TRBD2 TRBJ2-1
TGTGCCAGCAGCTTAGAAAGACTAGCCAAAAACATTCAGTACTTC CASSLERLAKNIQYF . TRBV11-2 . TRBJ2-4
TGTGCCAGCAGCAGCCGGGACTTGAACACTGAAGCTTTCTTT CASSSRDLNTEAFF . TRBV11-3 . TRBJ1-1
TGCGCCAGCAGCTTAAGTACTAGCGGGAGCACAGATACGCAGTATTTT CASSLSTSGSTDTQYF . TRBV5-1 TRBD2 TRBJ2-3
TGCGCCAGCAGCTTGTTGCAGGGGTTGAACACTGAAGCTTTCTTT CASSLLQGLNTEAFF . TRBV5-1 . TRBJ1-1
TGCGCCAGCAGCCCCGGTAGCGGGGGGCAGGCAGATACGCAGTATTTT CASSPGSGGQADTQYF . TRBV5-1 TRBD2 TRBJ2-3
TGTGCCAGCAGCCGCCGACAGGCGGCCTCACCCCTCCACTTT CASSRRQAASPLHF . TRBV11-1 . TRBJ1-6
TGTGCCATCAGTGAAAAAACCTTGGGGGACAGCTACGAGCAGTACTTC CAISEKTLGDSYEQYF . TRBV10-3 TRBD1 TRBJ2-7
TGTGCCAGCAGCTTAAACGGCCCGGGACAGGGGCGGAATGAGCAGTTCTTC CASSLNGPGQGRNEQFF . TRBV11-3 TRBD1 TRBJ2-1
TGTGCCAGCAGCTTGGGGAGCTCCCCAGCTGGAAACACCATATATTTT CASSLGSSPAGNTIYF few TRBV5-4 . TRBJ1-3
TGTGCCACCAGTGACCCCCCAGCGGGAGTAGACACGCAGTATTTT CATSDPPAGVDTQYF many TRBV24-1 TRBD2 TRBJ2-3
TGTGCCAGCAGTCTTAGACAGATCTACGAGCAGTACTTC CASSLRQIYEQYF . TRBV6-5 . TRBJ2-7
TGTGCCAGCCCACCGGGGGGGCAGGACTATGGCTACACCTTC CASPPGGQDYGYTF . TRBV2 . TRBJ1-2
TGTGCCAGCAACCTCGGGACAGGGGGCGGTCAGCCCCAGCATTTT CASNLGTGGGQPQHF few TRBV2 TRBD1 TRBJ1-5
TGCGCCAGCAGCCTCAGGGGCGGGGGCTACTCCTACGAGCAGTACTTC CASSLRGGGYSYEQYF . TRBV4-1 . TRBJ2-7
TGTGCCAGCAGTTACGGACAGGACAGAAACTATGGCTACACCTTC CASSYGQDRNYGYTF . TRBV6-5 TRBD1 TRBJ1-2
TGTGCCTGGAGGGCTCTTAGCGGGCCCCGGGCGTTCTTC CAWRALSGPRAFF . TRBV30 TRBD2 TRBJ2-1
TGTGCCAGCAGTTACCCTCCGGCAGGGGGTTTTGTTGTAGCTTTCTTT CASSYPPAGGFVVAFF . TRBV6-6 TRBD1 TRBJ1-1
TGTGCCAGCAGCGTATCGGAGGGTTACACCGGGGAGCTGTTTTTT CASSVSEGYTGELFF few TRBV9 . TRBJ2-2
TGTGCCAGCAGCACCGCGGGAGCTCAAGGTAATGAGCAGTTCTTC CASSTAGAQGNEQFF . TRBV7-3 TRBD2 TRBJ2-1
TGTGCCAGCAGCCAAGGACCTGGACTAGCGGGACCAGATACGCAGTATTTT CASSQGPGLAGPDTQYF . TRBV3-1/TRBV3-2 TRBD2 TRBJ2-3
TGTGCCAGCCTTCCGGGACAGTGGACGGAGACCCAGTACTTC CASLPGQWTETQYF . TRBV6-5 TRBD1 TRBJ2-5
TGTGCCAGCAGCCTTAGCGGGGGGGCCCTAAATACGCAGTATTTT CASSLSGGALNTQYF . TRBV7-2 TRBD2 TRBJ2-3
TGCGCCAGCAGCGGGACAGACCAAGAGACCCAGTACTTC CASSGTDQETQYF . TRBV5-1 TRBD1 TRBJ2-5
TGTGCCAGCAGTGAATCTGTGGCCAGCGGGAGGGCCCGGAATGAGCAGTTCTTC CASSESVASGRARNEQFF . TRBV2 TRBD2 TRBJ2-1
TGTGCCAGCAGCTTAGGGACAGGGGGTGGTCAGCCCCAGCATTTT CASSLGTGGGQPQHF . TRBV7-9 TRBD1 TRBJ1-5
TGTGCCGCCAGCGATCCGGGACAGGGAGCGGGGGGAAATCAGCCCCAGCATTTT CAASDPGQGAGGNQPQHF . TRBV24-1 TRBD1 TRBJ1-5
TGTGCCAGCATAGCCCTTTTCTATGGCTACACCTTC CASIALFYGYTF . TRBV6-5 . TRBJ1-2
TGTGCCAGCAGGGGCCACTCAGGGCGCACTGAAGCTTTCTTT CASRGHSGRTEAFF . TRBV3-1/TRBV3-2 . TRBJ1-1
TGTGCCTCCGGGACAGGGGGTGAAAAACTGTTTTTT CASGTGGEKLFF . TRBV3-1/TRBV3-2 TRBD1 TRBJ1-4
TGTGCCAGCAGCTCGCCCCTTGGAGACTCTGAAGCTTTCTTT CASSSPLGDSEAFF few TRBV5-4 . TRBJ1-1
TGTGCCAGCAGCAAACAGACCGGGACAGTCTTT CASSKQTGTVF . TRBV21-1 . TRBJ1-4